This entry features one TCR beta chain sequence. Unique molecular identifiers were incorporated during preparation of the TCRbeta library. TCRdb re-called the PCR reads with MiXCR, one entry per CDR3 protein. The data hold about 540,000 distinct CDR3 sequences, with 18% observed a single time. This sample is drawn from a study of T-cell reconstitution after alpha-beta-depleted transplantation in children. Trimming removed 8 bases from V and 5 bases from J, with 22 bases in between. Germline lookup yields CDR1 PRHDT and CDR2 FYEKMQ (reference sequence). The CDR3 length is 15 residues. The material sequenced was PBMCs from the stem cell graft donor, taken from the stem cell graft. This receptor was identified in a human donor who donated a stem cell graft to a child with acute lymphoblastic leukemia. J is TRBJ2-7 and V is TRBV13, with D tentatively TRBD2 (7 bases). The CDR3 sequence is CASDVRGGLVDEQYF. CDR3 bases: TGTGCCAGCGACGTTAGGGGGGGGCTTGTCGACGAGCAGTACTTC. Full variable domain (outside the CDR3, taken from reference TRBV13 and TRBJ2-7): AAGVIQSPRHLIKEKRETATLKCYPIPRHDTVYWYQQGPGQDPQFLISFYEKMQSDKGSIPDRFSAQQFSDYHSELNMSSLELGDSALYFCASDVRGGLVDEQYFGPGTRLTVT.